The 18 T cell receptor beta chains given below trace back to one sample, sequenced in a study of T cells in Graves' hyperthyroidism and ophthalmopathy (dated by TCRdb to between 2018 and 2020). Library creation used multiplex PCR. TCRdb shows the sequencer as Illumina HiSeq 2000. The TCR beta CDR3 regions were amplified from RNA transcripts. The first round of RT-PCR for the TCR CDR3 was performed with the HTBI primer set and the Qiagen OneStep RT-PCR kit. TCRdb reran the public reads through fastp at Q25 and MiXCR, keeping productive beta chains. CDR3 protein duplicates are merged, each entry listing the most common genes and DNA. The sample table shows hundreds of thousands of distinct CDR3 sequences, and less than 20% are seen once. The ten most abundant clones make up 25% to 30% of the sample. Material for sequencing was blood. The receptors stem from a woman in her late teens or twenties with Graves' ophthalmopathy.

At least ten counts were recorded for this clonotype. This rearrangement joins TRBV3-1 to TRBJ2-7; D ambiguous. The CDR3 consists of 14 residues. CDR1 and CDR2 (germline): LGHDT, YNNKEL (reference sequence). V was clipped by 0 bases and J by 3 bases, with 9 bases between them. This CDR3 is CASSQDRSHYEQYF. The CDR3 DNA reads TGTGCCAGCAGCCAAGATCGGAGCCACTACGAGCAGTACTTC.

This clonotype was picked up many times. J is TRBJ2-1 and V is TRBV18, with 8 positions matching TRBD2. Per the germline V gene, CDR1 is KGHSH and CDR2 is LQKENI. This CDR3 has 14 residues. J was trimmed by 5 bases and V by 10 bases; bases with no gene match: 10. The CDR3 region is CATLPTSANNEQFF. CDR3 coding DNA: TGTGCCACCCTACCGACTAGCGCCAACAATGAGCAGTTCTTC.

This clonotype was counted at least ten times. The chain has TRBV11-3 and TRBJ1-1; D remains ambiguous. The CDR3 is 12 residues long. Trimming pared 5 bases from V and 0 bases from J, leaving 4 bases between. Germline V gene sequence: CDR1 SGHNT, CDR2 YENEEA. The CDR3 nucleotides read TGTGCCAGCAGCCAAATGAACACTGAAGCTTTCTTT. It encodes CASSQMNTEAFF.

The sample holds many counts of this clonotype. The CDR3 reads CSAPTIAGGQRGETQYF. The CDR3 nucleotides are TGCAGTGCCCCTACTATAGCGGGGGGGCAAAGAGGGGAGACCCAGTACTTC. The rearrangement uses TRBV20-1 and TRBJ2-5, with 11 bases aligning to TRBD2. The CDR3 extends over 17 amino acids. The germline CDR1 and CDR2 sequences are DFQATT and SNEGSKA (reference sequence). V was pared by 6 bases and J by 5 bases, with 17 bases of the junction left unmatched.

This clonotype showed up many times. The chain uses TRBV13 and TRBJ2-5; TRBD2 matches at 12 bases. The CDR3 contains 16 residues. After removal of 5 bases from V and 2 bases from J, the junction contained 6 bases not matched to a gene. Germline CDR1 and CDR2: PRHDT and FYEKMQ (reference sequence). The CDR3 is CASSPRTSGAQETQYF. The CDR3 nucleotides read TGTGCCAGCAGCCCCCGGACTAGCGGGGCACAAGAGACCCAGTACTTC.

This clonotype was picked up many times. The rearrangement joins TRBV28 to TRBJ1-2; D unclear. There are 12 residues in the CDR3. V was clipped by 2 bases and J by 4 bases, with 5 bases between them. From germline, CDR1 is MDHEN and CDR2 SYDVKM. The CDR3 sequence: CASSLTVYGYTF. The DNA of the CDR3 is TGTGCCAGCAGTTTAACAGTCTATGGCTACACCTTC.

Many counts were recorded for this clonotype. This chain uses TRBV28 with TRBJ1-5, with unresolved D. Germline V lookup: CDR1 MDHEN, CDR2 SYDVKM. The V gene lost 6 bases and the J gene lost 0 bases, with 6 bases spanning the gap. The CDR3 contains 13 residues. CDR3 nucleotide sequence: TGTGCCAGCAGCACCTATAGCAATCAGCCCCAGCATTTT. It specifies CASSTYSNQPQHF.

This chain joins TRBV6-1 and TRBJ2-2; D gene uncertain. Germline V gene sequence: CDR1 MNHNS, CDR2 SASEGT. V shed 6 bases and J shed 3 bases, with 8 bases lying between them. This CDR3 has 13 residues. The CDR3 protein is CASRSKHTGELFF. The CDR3 nucleotides read TGTGCCAGCAGATCAAAGCACACCGGGGAGCTGTTTTTT.

This clonotype has a count of ten or more. J is TRBJ1-5 and V is TRBV28; 8 bases agree with TRBD1. In germline, CDR1 is MDHEN, CDR2 SYDVKM. This CDR3 contains 17 residues. With V trimmed by 4 bases and J by 6 bases, 14 bases remained unmatched. DNA of the CDR3: TGTGCCAGCAGTTCCCGGACAGGGCTCCCCTCCGGTCAGCCCCAGCATTTT. It is translated as CASSSRTGLPSGQPQHF.

This clonotype was counted at least ten times. V is TRBV3-1 and J is TRBJ2-7; either TRBD1 or TRBD2 may fit D (5 bases each). CDR3 size: 15 residues. The ends were cut back, 4 bases at V and 1 base at J, with 14 bases in the middle. CDR1 LGHDT and CDR2 YNNKEL come from the germline V gene (reference sequence). CDR3 protein: CASSRAGTASYEQYF. CDR3 sequence (DNA): TGTGCCAGCAGCCGCGCCGGGACGGCTTCCTACGAGCAGTACTTC.

J is TRBJ1-6 and V is TRBV6-1; D possibly corresponds to TRBD1 (6 bases). Trimming removed 7 bases at V and 7 bases at J, with 14 bases between. Germline V gene lookup returns CDR1 MNHNS and CDR2 SASEGT. CDR3 length: 14 residues. The DNA of the CDR3 is TGTGCCAGCAACGCACAGGGTGGGAATTCACCCCTCCACTTT. It yields the protein CASNAQGGNSPLHF.

This clonotype has ten or more counts. The chain is built from TRBV12-3 or TRBV12-4 and TRBJ2-7, with D tentatively TRBD2 (5 bases). V gave up 7 bases and J gave up 2 bases, with 12 bases separating them. The CDR3 is 13 residues long. CDR3 nucleotides: TGTGCCAGCACCTTACTAGGTACCTACGAGCAGTACTTC. This sequence encodes CASTLLGTYEQYF.

There are many counts of this clonotype. The chain carries TRBV20-1 and TRBJ2-1; TRBD2 matches at 11 bases. Trimming cost V 2 bases and J 7 bases; bases outside gene matches: 4. In germline, CDR1 is DFQATT, CDR2 SNEGSKA (reference sequence). This CDR3 comprises 14 residues. The CDR3 nucleotides read TGCAGTGCTAGAACTAGCGGGAGTCGGAATGAGCAGTTCTTC. This gives the protein CSARTSGSRNEQFF.

This clonotype was seen a few times. This chain connects TRBV20-1 to TRBJ2-5; 9 bases are shared with TRBD2. The V segment lost 1 base and the J segment 1 base; nucleotides outside the gene matches: 10. CDR1 DFQATT and CDR2 SNEGSKA come from the germline V gene (reference sequence). The CDR3 is 17 amino acids. CDR3 in amino acids: CSARARKSGRSQETQYF. Written as DNA, the CDR3 is TGCAGTGCTAGAGCCAGGAAAAGCGGGAGGTCCCAAGAGACCCAGTACTTC.

This clonotype came up many times. The chain links TRBV7-2 to TRBJ1-5, with D unclear. Germline V gene data show CDR1 as SGHTA and CDR2 as FQGNSA. There are 13 residues in the CDR3. The V gene lost 5 bases and the J gene lost 5 bases, with 10 bases spanning the gap. CDR3 DNA: TGTGCCAGCAGCCTACTGGGAGATCAGCCCCAGCATTTT. Protein sequence: CASSLLGDQPQHF.

The table lists this clonotype with many counts. The V gene is TRBV7-3, the J gene TRBJ1-1, with D unresolved. Trimming took off 1 base at V and 0 bases at J, with 3 bases between the two ends. The length of the CDR3 is 13 residues. Germline-derived CDR1 and CDR2 are SGHTA and FQGTGA. CDR3 nucleotides: TGTGCCAGCAGCTTAAGTATGAACACTGAAGCTTTCTTT. Translating gives CASSLSMNTEAFF. Filled out from reference TRBV7-3 and TRBJ1-1, the complete variable domain reads GAGVSQTPSNKVTEKGKYVELRCDPISGHTALYWYRQSLGQGPEFLIYFQGTGAADDSGLPNDRFFAVRPEGSVSTLKIQRTERGDSAVYLCASSLSMNTEAFFGQGTRLTVV.

The CDR3 DNA reads TGTGCCAGCAGTGAAGCGGTCAGGGACACTGAAGCTTTCTTT. It encodes CASSEAVRDTEAFF. V and J are TRBV6-1 and TRBJ1-1, with a tentative D call TRBD1 (5 bases). The CDR3 has 14 residues. Per the germline V gene, CDR1 is MNHNS and CDR2 is SASEGT. V was trimmed by 0 bases and J by 3 bases, leaving 8 bases between them.

At least ten counts were recorded for this clonotype. The V and J genes are TRBV7-6 and TRBJ1-1; TRBD1 agrees at 9 bases. CDR1 SGHVS and CDR2 FNYEAQ come from the germline V gene. This CDR3 has 18 residues. J gave up 3 bases and V 1 base, and 12 bases lay outside the gene matches. This CDR3 is CASSLGISDRGRDTEAFF. CDR3 DNA sequence: TGTGCCAGCAGCTTAGGGATCTCGGACAGGGGTCGGGACACTGAAGCTTTCTTT.